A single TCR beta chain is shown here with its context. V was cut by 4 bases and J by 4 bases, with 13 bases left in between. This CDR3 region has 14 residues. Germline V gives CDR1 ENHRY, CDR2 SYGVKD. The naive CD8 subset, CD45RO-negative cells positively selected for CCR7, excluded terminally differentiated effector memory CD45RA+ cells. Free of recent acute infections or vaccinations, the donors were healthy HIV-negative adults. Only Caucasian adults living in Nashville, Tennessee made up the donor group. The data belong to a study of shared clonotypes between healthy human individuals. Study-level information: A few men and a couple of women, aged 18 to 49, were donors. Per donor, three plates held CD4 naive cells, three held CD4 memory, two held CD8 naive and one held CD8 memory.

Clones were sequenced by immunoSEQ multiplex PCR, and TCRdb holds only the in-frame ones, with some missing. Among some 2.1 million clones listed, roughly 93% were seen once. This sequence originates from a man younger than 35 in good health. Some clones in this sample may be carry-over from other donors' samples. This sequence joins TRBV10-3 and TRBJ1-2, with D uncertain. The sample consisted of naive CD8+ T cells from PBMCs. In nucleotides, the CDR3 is TGTGCCATCAGTGGCCCCCGGGCGGGCTATGGCTACACCTTC. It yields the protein CAISGPRAGYGYTF.